Below are 24 T cell receptor beta chains sequenced from a single sample in a study of shared clonotypes between healthy human individuals (TCRdb year 2020). The receptor library was made with the immunoSEQ multiplex PCR assay. TCRdb carries this immuneACCESS record with in-frame sequences only. Its versions omit some clonotypes, under half of them owing to an unresolved V gene in the studies checked, with the rest unexplained. The sample table contains 1,500,000 or so clones; only one count was recorded for roughly 95% of them. Approximately 1% of the sample is in the top ten clones. The sample consisted of naive CD4+ T cells sorted from blood. The cell subset or site label, as the study defines it: CD45RA+ positively selected. These TCRs come from a man aged 25-45 years in good health.

This sequence joins TRBV18 and TRBJ2-2; D is undetermined. With 2 bases removed from V and 5 bases from J, the gap between germline ends came to 18 bases. CDR3 size: 17 residues. CDR1 is KGHSH, CDR2 LQKENI, per germline. Written as DNA, the CDR3 is TGTGCCAGCTCACCAAGGGTTGCGGAGCTATTTACCGGGGAGCTGTTTTTT. Its protein is CASSPRVAELFTGELFF.

The V gene is TRBV15, the J gene TRBJ1-1; TRBD1 might be the D (6 bases). Germline V CDR1 and CDR2: LNHNV, YYDKDF (reference sequence). Trimming removed 4 bases at V and 3 bases at J, with 12 bases between. This CDR3 is built from 14 residues. The CDR3 sequence is CATSTMDRYTEAFF. In DNA, the CDR3 is TGTGCCACCAGCACCATGGACAGATACACTGAAGCTTTCTTT.

About this clone itself: The same CDR3 can be traced to other DNA sequences in this sample. The rearrangement joins TRBV7-2 to TRBJ1-1; weak D call: TRBD1 (5 bases). This CDR3 region has 14 residues. The V end was cut by 1 base, the J end by 5 bases, with 11 bases between. Germline CDR1 is SGHTA and CDR2 is FQGNSA. The CDR3 region has the DNA TGTGCCAGCAGCTTAGTTCGGGGGGAAACTGAAGCTTTCTTT. This encodes CASSLVRGETEAFF.

The genes are TRBV27 and TRBJ2-3, with 11 bases matching TRBD2. Trimming cost V 3 bases and J 2 bases; bases outside gene matches: 7. Germline lookup yields CDR1 MNHEY and CDR2 SMNVEV (reference sequence). The CDR3 is 17 amino acids. The CDR3 is CASSFTRLAGITDTQYF. The DNA for the CDR3 is TGTGCCAGCAGTTTCACCCGACTAGCGGGAATCACAGATACGCAGTATTTT.

V is TRBV4-2 and J is TRBJ2-3, with TRBD2 matching over 10 bases. This CDR3 comprises 16 residues. With V trimmed by 0 bases and J by 5 bases, 5 bases remained unmatched. The germline V gene has CDR1 LGHNA and CDR2 YNFKEQ. This CDR3 reads CASSQDLAGELDTQYF. Here the CDR3 DNA reads TGTGCCAGCAGCCAAGATCTAGCGGGAGAATTAGATACGCAGTATTTT.

The V and J genes are TRBV6-4 and TRBJ2-3; the match to TRBD1 covers 7 bases. The CDR3 has 15 residues. Looked up from germline, CDR1 is MRHNA and CDR2 is SNTAGT. V gave up 8 bases and J gave up 0 bases; unmatched junction bases: 8. CDR3 DNA sequence: TGTGCCAGCTCACAGGGGATGGGGAGCACAGATACGCAGTATTTT. It translates to CASSQGMGSTDTQYF.

This chain connects TRBV6-1 to TRBJ2-1, with TRBD1 matching over 8 bases. CDR1 is MNHNS and CDR2 is SASEGT in the germline V gene. The CDR3 has 13 amino acids. V lost 9 bases to trimming and J lost 1 base; unmatched junction nucleotides: 2. The CDR3 nucleotides are TGTGCCAGTAACAGGGGGTCCTACAATGAGCAGTTCTTC. Translated, it gives CASNRGSYNEQFF.

The rearrangement links TRBV6-6 to TRBJ1-4; tentatively, D is TRBD1 (6 bases). Trimming removed 7 bases at V and 8 bases at J, with 8 bases between. The CDR3 is 11 amino acids. Germline V gene data show CDR1 as MNHNY and CDR2 as SVGAGI (reference sequence). Written as DNA, the CDR3 is TGTGCCAGCAAGGGGGTCGAAAAACTGTTTTTT. Protein: CASKGVEKLFF.

The V and J genes are TRBV15 and TRBJ2-3; 8 bases are shared with TRBD2. The V gene's germline CDR1 is LNHNV and CDR2 YYDKDF (reference sequence). V trimming: 5 bases; J trimming: 2 bases; junction bases outside the gene matches: 6. CDR3 size: 15 residues. CDR3 coding DNA: TGTGCCACCAGCCCAGCGGGAGCTGTCACAGATACGCAGTATTTT. Translation gives CATSPAGAVTDTQYF.

The chain joins TRBV25-1 to TRBJ1-1, with D tentatively TRBD1 (5 bases). Germline V gene lookup returns CDR1 MGHDK and CDR2 SYGVNS. Trimming removed 4 bases from V and 4 bases from J, with 16 bases in between. This CDR3 spans 15 amino acids. The CDR3 spells CASSVYGGRSTEAFF. As DNA, the CDR3 is TGTGCCAGCAGTGTATATGGGGGACGAAGCACTGAAGCTTTCTTT.

The count of this clone is one. The chain uses TRBV5-4 and TRBJ2-2, with 7 bases that match TRBD2. This CDR3 has 17 residues. Germline V CDR1 and CDR2: SGHNT, YYREEE (reference sequence). V trimming: 2 bases; J trimming: 5 bases; junction bases outside the gene matches: 12. CDR3 protein: CASSLDSGGSFTGELFF. Here the CDR3 DNA reads TGTGCCAGCAGCTTAGATTCTGGCGGGAGTTTTACCGGGGAGCTGTTTTTT.

This sequence joins TRBV9 and TRBJ1-5; D gene ambiguous. V lost 3 bases, J lost 4 bases, and 11 bases lay in between. This CDR3 region has 14 residues. In germline, CDR1 is SGDLS, CDR2 YYNGEE. The CDR3 DNA follows: TGTGCCAGCAGCGGGGGTCGCGGGAATCAGCCCCAGCATTTT. This encodes CASSGGRGNQPQHF.

The chain recombines TRBV10-2 with TRBJ2-7, with D unclear. The CDR3 loop spans 14 amino acids. Germline-derived CDR1 and CDR2 are WSHSY and SAAADI. V lost 3 bases and J 3 bases, leaving 12 bases between the germline ends. The CDR3 coding sequence is TGCGCCAGCAGTGACGGTCCCGCGATCTACGAGCAGTACTTC. It yields the protein CASSDGPAIYEQYF.

The chain combines TRBV4-2 with TRBJ2-2; D gene ambiguous. Per germline, CDR1 LGHNA and CDR2 YNFKEQ. The CDR3 loop spans 15 amino acids. The V gene lost 1 base and the J gene lost 5 bases, with 11 bases spanning the gap. CDR3 protein: CASSQGNSFTGELFF. The CDR3 DNA is TGTGCCAGCAGCCAAGGAAACAGCTTTACCGGGGAGCTGTTTTTT.

This rearrangement joins TRBV21-1 to TRBJ2-7; the table's D call of TRBD1 was not tested on the DNA. TRBV21-1 is assigned pseudogene status. The length of the CDR3 is 15 residues. The CDR3 reads CASSKWDIPSYEQYF. The DNA for the CDR3 is TGTGCCAGCAGCAAATGGGACATCCCCTCCTACGAGCAGTACTTC.

The chain recombines TRBV11-2 with TRBJ1-2; D is ambiguous. Looked up from germline, CDR1 is SGHAT and CDR2 is FQNNGV. The CDR3 is 12 residues long. V gave up 2 bases and J gave up 4 bases, with 5 bases separating them. Written as DNA, the CDR3 is TGTGCCAGCAGCTTATCGACCTATGGCTACACCTTC. This codes for CASSLSTYGYTF. The full variable domain, with the rest looked up from reference TRBV11-2 and TRBJ1-2, is EAGVAQSPRYKIIEKRQSVAFWCNPISGHATLYWYQQILGQGPKLLIQFQNNGVVDDSQLPKDRFSAERLKGVDSTLKIQPAKLEDSAVYLCASSLSTYGYTFGSGTRLTVV.

The V call is TRBV6-4, the J call TRBJ2-7, with 12 bases that match TRBD2. The ends lost 4 bases at V and 12 bases at J; junction bases unmatched: 10. The CDR3 sequence is 14 residues long. Germline lookup yields CDR1 MRHNA and CDR2 SNTAGT. CDR3: CASSADRLAGVLYF. In DNA form, the CDR3 reads TGTGCCAGCAGTGCCGATCGACTAGCGGGAGTTTTGTACTTC.

The genes are TRBV6-6 and TRBJ2-7, with TRBD2 matching 8 bases. The CDR3 is 16 residues long. The junction had 8 bases not matched to a gene; V was cut back by 2 bases and J by 2 bases. In germline, CDR1 is MNHNY, CDR2 SVGAGI (reference sequence). The CDR3 coding sequence is TGTGCCAGCAGTTACAGTGACAGCGGGAGAGCCTACGAGCAGTACTTC. It encodes CASSYSDSGRAYEQYF.

The J gene is TRBJ1-5, the V gene TRBV6-1, with D tentatively TRBD1 (5 bases). CDR1 is MNHNS and CDR2 is SASEGT in the germline V gene. This CDR3 has 14 residues. V shed 11 bases and J shed 4 bases, with 18 bases lying between them. The CDR3 protein is CAGGRDLGNQPQHF. DNA of the CDR3: TGTGCCGGGGGGAGGGATCTCGGGAATCAGCCCCAGCATTTT.

V gene TRBV18 combines with J gene TRBJ2-7, with TRBD2 matching over 8 bases. CDR1 and CDR2 from the germline V gene are KGHSH and LQKENI. The V segment lost 1 base and the J segment 3 bases; nucleotides outside the gene matches: 8. There are 16 residues in the CDR3. CDR3 residues: CASSPLPRAGGYEQYF. The CDR3 bases are TGTGCCAGCTCACCACTCCCGCGGGCGGGAGGCTACGAGCAGTACTTC.

This chain connects TRBV7-9 to TRBJ2-3, with D unclear. The germline gives CDR1 SEHNR, CDR2 FQNEAQ (reference sequence). Trimming stripped 7 bases from V and 0 bases from J, with 14 bases between. This CDR3 contains 15 residues. The CDR3 loop reads CASIQISPSTDTQYF. The CDR3 nucleotides read TGTGCCAGCATTCAGATTAGCCCTAGCACAGATACGCAGTATTTT.

This clone has only a few counts. The V and J genes are TRBV11-1 and TRBJ2-1; 9 bases align to TRBD1. V lost 5 bases, J lost 8 bases, and 10 bases stayed unmatched. CDR1 and CDR2 (germline): SGHAT, FQDESV (reference sequence). The CDR3 sequence is 15 residues long. The CDR3 loop reads CASSPSGTGLYEQFF. CDR3 DNA: TGTGCCAGCAGCCCCTCCGGGACAGGGTTGTATGAGCAGTTCTTC.

This clone was recorded only once. The chain joins TRBV7-9 to TRBJ1-2; D perhaps matches TRBD1 (5 bases). This CDR3 has 17 amino acids. The V end lost 3 bases, the J end lost 5 bases, and 22 bases lay between the germline ends. CDR1 and CDR2 from the germline V gene are SEHNR and FQNEAQ (reference sequence). Written as DNA, the CDR3 is TGTGCCAGCAGCTTGGGGAAGACGTCCGCTGAGGGGTATGGCTACACCTTC. Translating it yields CASSLGKTSAEGYGYTF. Looking up the rest from reference TRBV7-9 and TRBJ1-2 gives the full variable domain: DTGVSQNPRHKITKRGQNVTFRCDPISEHNRLYWYRQTLGQGPEFLTYFQNEAQLEKSRLLSDRFSAERPKGSFSTLEIQRTEQGDSAMYLCASSLGKTSAEGYGYTFGSGTRLTVV.

The chain recombines TRBV10-3 with TRBJ2-1; the match to TRBD1 covers 9 bases. This CDR3 has 14 residues. CDR1 is ENHRY, CDR2 SYGVKD, per germline. Unmatched junction bases numbered 7, after V lost 6 bases and J lost 7 bases. The CDR3 here is CAISRDRDSNEQFF. Here the CDR3 DNA reads TGTGCCATCAGCCGGGACAGGGATTCGAATGAGCAGTTCTTC.